The 21 T cell receptor beta chains below all came from one sample that was sequenced in a study of T cell responses to AZD1222 COVID-19 vaccine. Using immunoSEQ multiplex PCR, the repertoire was profiled, and TCRdb retains in-frame clones only, with some absent. The table shows around 200,000 clones, with 70% to 90% occurring only once. The specimen was peripheral blood, collected on day 0 of AZD1222 vaccination. The receptors were gathered from an adult in good health.

CDR3 DNA sequence: TGTGCCAGCAGCCAAGAAGTGTTTGGAAACACCATATATTTT. As protein: CASSQEVFGNTIYF. The V gene is TRBV3-1 (or the pseudogene TRBV3-2), the J gene TRBJ1-3, with D hard to call. This CDR3 is 14 amino acids long. Germline lookup yields CDR1 LGHDT and CDR2 YNNKEL (reference sequence). The germline V and J ends were trimmed by 0 bases and 3 bases, with 6 bases remaining between them.

There are a few counts of this clone. V gene TRBV24-1 combines with J gene TRBJ2-1, with TRBD2 matching over 11 bases. Germline CDR1 is KGHDR and CDR2 is SFDVKD. The CDR3 length is 15 residues. The V gene end was trimmed by 9 bases and the J gene end by 5 bases; junction bases not matched to a gene: 8. The CDR3 spells CATGGTSGGNNEQFF. DNA for the CDR3: TGTGCCACCGGGGGAACTAGCGGGGGAAACAATGAGCAGTTCTTC.

This chain connects TRBV12-3 or TRBV12-4 to TRBJ1-1, with D perhaps matching TRBD1 (5 bases). With 6 bases removed from V and 11 bases from J, the gap between germline ends came to 13 bases. The CDR3 covers 11 residues. The CDR3 DNA is TGTGCCAGCAGCCGGGGGGGAAAGGCTTTCTTT. This gives the protein CASSRGGKAFF.

The chain recombines TRBV5-1 with TRBJ1-3; D unclear. Germline CDR1 and CDR2: SGHRS and YFSETQ. This CDR3 region has 13 residues. V dropped 5 bases and J dropped 1 base, with 7 bases sitting between them. DNA for the CDR3: TGCGCCAGCAGTGGGGATTCTGGAAACACCATATATTTT. Protein: CASSGDSGNTIYF. The full variable domain, rest sourced from reference TRBV5-1 and TRBJ1-3, is KAGVTQTPRYLIKTRGQQVTLSCSPISGHRSVSWYQQTPGQGLQFLFEYFSETQRNKGNFPGRFSGRQFSNSRSEMNVSTLELGDSALYLCASSGDSGNTIYFGEGSWLTVV.

The J gene is TRBJ1-2, the V gene TRBV10-3; D perhaps matches TRBD1 (5 bases). The CDR3 extends over 12 amino acids. Germline CDR1 and CDR2: ENHRY and SYGVKD. The germline V and J ends were trimmed by 8 bases and 6 bases, with 13 bases remaining between them. CDR3: CAIPTGEDGYTF. The CDR3 DNA is TGTGCCATCCCGACGGGGGAAGATGGCTACACCTTC.

The chain has TRBV3-1 (or the pseudogene TRBV3-2) and TRBJ2-7; D is uncertain. There are 11 residues in the CDR3. The V end lost 5 bases, the J end lost 4 bases, and 6 bases lay between the germline ends. The V gene's germline CDR1 is LGHDT and CDR2 YNNKEL (reference sequence). CDR3: CASSTIYEQYF. The CDR3 DNA reads as TGTGCCAGCAGCACTATTTACGAGCAGTACTTC.

The chain employs TRBV12-5 and TRBJ2-2; the match to TRBD2 covers 7 bases. The CDR3 contains 15 residues. J gave up 9 bases and V 0 bases, and 7 bases lay outside the gene matches. The germline CDR1 and CDR2 sequences are LGHNT and FRNRAP. CDR3 coding DNA: TGTGCTAGTGGTTTGGTACAGACTAGCACTAGGGAGCTGTTTTTT. This gives the protein CASGLVQTSTRELFF.

The rearrangement links TRBV10-3 to TRBJ2-7; D not resolved. The V gene's germline CDR1 is ENHRY and CDR2 SYGVKD. The V and J ends lost 9 bases and 1 base respectively, with 13 bases between them. There are 13 residues in the CDR3. The CDR3 sequence is CAICPGESYEQYF. DNA of the CDR3: TGTGCCATTTGCCCGGGTGAATCCTACGAGCAGTACTTC.

This rearrangement joins TRBV27 to TRBJ2-7, with D possibly being TRBD2 (6 bases). This CDR3 has 14 amino acids. Deletions cut 3 bases from V and 3 bases from J, with 12 bases between. Germline CDR1 MNHEY, CDR2 SMNVEV (reference sequence). The CDR3 nucleotides are TGTGCCAGCAGTTTTTCGGGGGATAACTACGAGCAGTACTTC. Amino acids: CASSFSGDNYEQYF.

The chain carries TRBV7-9 and TRBJ2-1; D may be TRBD2 (6 bases). Per germline, CDR1 SEHNR and CDR2 FQNEAQ (reference sequence). V lost 1 base, J lost 7 bases, and 23 bases lay in between. The CDR3 contains 18 residues. CDR3 bases: TGTGCCAGCAGCTTAGGTACTACCGTGGGCGGGATCCCAAATGAGCAGTTCTTC. Translation gives CASSLGTTVGGIPNEQFF.

The CDR3, as DNA: TGTGCCAGCAGCGCTGGGGGGGGACTACCAGCCGAAGAGACCCAGTACTTC. It yields the protein CASSAGGGLPAEETQYF. The V call is TRBV9, the J call TRBJ2-5; 7 bases are shared with TRBD2. CDR1 is SGDLS and CDR2 is YYNGEE in the germline V gene. Germline trimming cut 3 bases from V and 3 bases from J; bases unmatched to any gene: 14. The CDR3 consists of 17 residues.

This rearrangement joins TRBV7-9 to TRBJ1-2; D may be TRBD1 (5 bases). With 1 base removed from V and 3 bases from J, the gap between germline ends came to 15 bases. This CDR3 has 16 amino acids. The germline CDR1 and CDR2 sequences are SEHNR and FQNEAQ (reference sequence). DNA of the CDR3: TGTGCCAGCAGCTTAGAAAGCGGGACCGTCGACTATGGCTACACCTTC. It translates to CASSLESGTVDYGYTF.

The rearrangement links TRBV28 to TRBJ2-7, with D perhaps matching TRBD1 (5 bases). Trimming shortened V by 6 bases and J by 4 bases, and 10 bases separated the two germline ends. This CDR3 contains 12 residues. The V gene's germline CDR1 is MDHEN and CDR2 SYDVKM. CDR3 sequence reads: CASSNSGYEQYF. The DNA for the CDR3 is TGTGCCAGCAGCAACTCAGGGTACGAGCAGTACTTC. Using reference TRBV28 and TRBJ2-7 for the parts outside the CDR3, the full variable domain is DVKVTQSSRYLVKRTGEKVFLECVQDMDHENMFWYRQDPGLGLRLIYFSYDVKMKEKGDIPEGYSVSREKKERFSLILESASTNQTSMYLCASSNSGYEQYFGPGTRLTVT.

This clone came up a few times. This chain connects TRBV19 to TRBJ2-3; no definite D call. Germline V lookup: CDR1 LNHDA, CDR2 SQIVND (reference sequence). CDR3 size: 12 residues. Trimming shortened V by 3 bases and J by 6 bases, and 7 bases separated the two germline ends. CDR3 bases: TGTGCCAGTAGTATCGCGATGGATACGCAGTATTTT. It translates to CASSIAMDTQYF.

The V gene is TRBV7-3, the J gene TRBJ2-3; D gene unclear. Germline V gene lookup returns CDR1 SGHTA and CDR2 FQGTGA. CDR3 size: 13 residues. V was trimmed by 5 bases and J by 0 bases, leaving 6 bases between them. CDR3 residues: CASSPPSTDTQYF. DNA for the CDR3: TGTGCCAGCAGCCCTCCCAGCACAGATACGCAGTATTTT.

This clone has just a few counts. This chain uses TRBV6-5 with TRBJ1-3, with D possibly matching TRBD1 (5 bases). Germline loops: CDR1 MNHEY, CDR2 SVGAGI. Trimming removed 4 bases at V and 1 base at J, with 11 bases between. The length of the CDR3 is 15 residues. The CDR3 DNA sequence: TGTGCCAGCAGTTGGGACCAAAGATCTGGAAACACCATATATTTT. It specifies CASSWDQRSGNTIYF.

Comment on this clone: At one of its ends the junction is not consistent with the germline gene, which may arise from a read error. The chain recombines TRBV7-2 with TRBJ1-1; no definite D call. CDR3 length equals 15 residues. CDR1 and CDR2 from the germline V gene are SGHTA and FQGNSA. For the CDR3, the DNA is TGTGCCAGCAGGTTAGGATCGTCCTCGAGCACTGAAGCTTTCTTT. Protein: CASRLGSSSSTEAFF.

The chain joins TRBV11-3 to TRBJ2-5, with TRBD1 matching 10 bases. Germline values: CDR1 SGHNT, CDR2 YENEEA. With 5 bases clipped from V and 5 bases from J, the junction kept 5 bases outside the gene matches. This CDR3 region has 14 residues. CDR3 residues: CASSIRQGAETQYF. Here the CDR3 DNA reads TGTGCCAGCAGCATCCGACAGGGGGCTGAGACCCAGTACTTC.

The chain employs TRBV28 and TRBJ1-1; D might be TRBD1 (6 bases). The CDR3 has 17 residues. Trimming removed 7 bases from V and 4 bases from J, with 25 bases in between. Germline CDR1 is MDHEN and CDR2 is SYDVKM. The CDR3 DNA reads as TGTGCCAGCACACCGTTATTTCCGGGGGTCAGGGGCACTGAAGCTTTCTTT. This encodes CASTPLFPGVRGTEAFF.

This chain uses TRBV30 with TRBJ2-7; TRBD1 aligns across 9 bases. V dropped 5 bases and J dropped 0; count of bases not matched to a gene: 2. The germline CDR1 and CDR2 sequences are GTSNPN and SVGIG (reference sequence). The CDR3 is made up of 13 amino acids. The CDR3 bases are TGTGCCTGGGGGACAGGGAGCTCCTACGAGCAGTACTTC. Its translation is CAWGTGSSYEQYF. Full variable domain (rest looked up from reference TRBV30 and TRBJ2-7): SQTIHQWPATLVQPVGSPLSLECTVEGTSNPNLYWYRQAAGRGLQLLFYSVGIGQISSEVPQNLSASRPQDRQFILSSKKLLLSDSGFYLCAWGTGSSYEQYFGPGTRLTVT.

This clone has a handful of counts. This rearrangement joins TRBV9 to TRBJ2-2; possibly TRBD2 for D (5 bases). The V end lost 3 bases, the J end lost 2 bases, and 17 bases lay between the germline ends. In germline, CDR1 is SGDLS, CDR2 YYNGEE. The CDR3 has 17 amino acids. The CDR3 bases are TGTGCCAGCAGCGCCTCCCTCCGTGACTATAACACCGGGGAGCTGTTTTTT. Encoded protein: CASSASLRDYNTGELFF.